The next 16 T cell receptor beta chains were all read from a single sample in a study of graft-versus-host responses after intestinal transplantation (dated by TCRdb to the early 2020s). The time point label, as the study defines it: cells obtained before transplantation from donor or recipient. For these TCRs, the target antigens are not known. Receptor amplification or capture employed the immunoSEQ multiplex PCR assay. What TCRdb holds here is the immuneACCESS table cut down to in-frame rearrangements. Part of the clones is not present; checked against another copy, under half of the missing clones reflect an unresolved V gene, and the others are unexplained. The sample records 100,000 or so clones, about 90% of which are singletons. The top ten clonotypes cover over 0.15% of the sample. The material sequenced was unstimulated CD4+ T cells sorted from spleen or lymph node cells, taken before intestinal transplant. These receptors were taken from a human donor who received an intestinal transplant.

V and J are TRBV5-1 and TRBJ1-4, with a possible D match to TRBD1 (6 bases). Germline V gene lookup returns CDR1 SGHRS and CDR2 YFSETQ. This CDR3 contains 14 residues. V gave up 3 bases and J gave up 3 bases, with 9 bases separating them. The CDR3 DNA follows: TGCGCCAGCAGCTCCAGGGGAGCTAATGAAAAACTGTTTTTT. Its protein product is CASSSRGANEKLFF.

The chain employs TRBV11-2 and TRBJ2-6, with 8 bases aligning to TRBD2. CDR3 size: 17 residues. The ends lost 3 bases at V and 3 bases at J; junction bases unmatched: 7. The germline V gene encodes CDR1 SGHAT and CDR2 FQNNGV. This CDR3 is CASSFVLAGGGANVLTF. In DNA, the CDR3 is TGTGCCAGCAGCTTTGTACTTGCGGGGGGTGGGGCCAACGTCCTGACTTTC.

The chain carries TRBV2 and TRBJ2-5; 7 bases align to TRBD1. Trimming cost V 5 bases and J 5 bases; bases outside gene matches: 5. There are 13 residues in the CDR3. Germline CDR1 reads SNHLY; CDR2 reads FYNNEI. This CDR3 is CASSPTGRETQYF. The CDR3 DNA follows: TGTGCCAGCAGTCCGACAGGGCGGGAGACCCAGTACTTC. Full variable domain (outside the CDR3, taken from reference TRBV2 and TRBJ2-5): EPEVTQTPSHQVTQMGQEVILRCVPISNHLYFYWYRQILGQKVEFLVSFYNNEISEKSEIFDDQFSVERPDGSNFTLKIRSTKLEDSAMYFCASSPTGRETQYFGPGTRLLVL.

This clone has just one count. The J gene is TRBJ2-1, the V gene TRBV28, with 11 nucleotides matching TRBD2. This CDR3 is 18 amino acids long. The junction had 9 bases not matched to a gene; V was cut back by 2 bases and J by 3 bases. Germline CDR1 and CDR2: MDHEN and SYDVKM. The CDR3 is CASSLRLAGGRVYNEQFF. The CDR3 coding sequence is TGTGCCAGCAGTTTAAGGCTAGCGGGAGGAAGAGTCTACAATGAGCAGTTCTTC.

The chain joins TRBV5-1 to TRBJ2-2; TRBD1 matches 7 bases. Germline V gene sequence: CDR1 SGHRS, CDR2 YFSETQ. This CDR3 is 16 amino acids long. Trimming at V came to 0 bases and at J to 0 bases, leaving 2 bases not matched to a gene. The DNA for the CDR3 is TGCGCCAGCAGCTTGGTGGGGACAGCGAACACCGGGGAGCTGTTTTTT. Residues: CASSLVGTANTGELFF.

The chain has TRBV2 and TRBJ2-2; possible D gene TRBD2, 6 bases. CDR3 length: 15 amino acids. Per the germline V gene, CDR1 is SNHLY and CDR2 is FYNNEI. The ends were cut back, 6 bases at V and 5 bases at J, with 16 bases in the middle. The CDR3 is CASSMVGAGTGELFF. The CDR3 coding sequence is TGTGCCAGCAGCATGGTAGGGGCGGGGACCGGGGAGCTGTTTTTT.

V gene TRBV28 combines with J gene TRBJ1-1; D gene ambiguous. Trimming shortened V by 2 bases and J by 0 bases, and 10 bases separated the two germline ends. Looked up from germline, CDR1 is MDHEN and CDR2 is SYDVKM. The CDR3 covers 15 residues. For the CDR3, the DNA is TGTGCCAGCAGTTTAGAGGGTCCCATGAACACTGAAGCTTTCTTT. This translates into CASSLEGPMNTEAFF.

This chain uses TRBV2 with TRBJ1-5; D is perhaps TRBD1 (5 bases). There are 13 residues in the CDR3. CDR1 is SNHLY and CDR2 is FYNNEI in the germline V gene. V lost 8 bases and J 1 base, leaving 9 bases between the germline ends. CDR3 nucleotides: TGTGCCAGCGGGGCAGAAAGCAATCAGCCCCAGCATTTT. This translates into CASGAESNQPQHF.

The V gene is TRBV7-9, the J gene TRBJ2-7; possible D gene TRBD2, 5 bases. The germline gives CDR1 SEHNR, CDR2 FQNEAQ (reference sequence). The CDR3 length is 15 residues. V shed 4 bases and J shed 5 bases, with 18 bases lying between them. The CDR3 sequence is CASSSGLGLSNEQYF. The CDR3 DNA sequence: TGTGCCAGCAGCTCGGGGTTGGGATTGAGCAACGAGCAGTACTTC.

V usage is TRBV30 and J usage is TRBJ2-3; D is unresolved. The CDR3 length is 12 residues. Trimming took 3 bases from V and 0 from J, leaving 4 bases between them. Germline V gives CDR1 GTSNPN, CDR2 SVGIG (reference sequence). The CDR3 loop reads CAWSSSTDTQYF. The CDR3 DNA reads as TGTGCCTGGAGCTCTAGCACAGATACGCAGTATTTT.

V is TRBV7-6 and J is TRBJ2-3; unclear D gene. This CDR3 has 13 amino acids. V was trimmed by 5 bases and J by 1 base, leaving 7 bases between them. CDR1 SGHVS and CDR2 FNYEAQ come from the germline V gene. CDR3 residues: CASSRTGTDTQYF. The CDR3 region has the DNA TGTGCCAGCAGCAGAACTGGCACAGATACGCAGTATTTT.

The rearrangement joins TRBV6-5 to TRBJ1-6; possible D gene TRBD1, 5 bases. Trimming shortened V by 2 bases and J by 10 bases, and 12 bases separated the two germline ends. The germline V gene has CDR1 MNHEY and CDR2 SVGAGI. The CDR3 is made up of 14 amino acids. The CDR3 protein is CASSYPQGGSPLHF. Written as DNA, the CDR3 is TGTGCCAGCAGTTACCCGCAGGGTGGATCACCCCTCCACTTT.

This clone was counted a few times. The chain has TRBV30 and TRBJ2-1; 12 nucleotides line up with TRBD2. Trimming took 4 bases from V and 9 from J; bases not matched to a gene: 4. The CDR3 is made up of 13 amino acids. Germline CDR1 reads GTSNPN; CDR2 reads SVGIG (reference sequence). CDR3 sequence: CAWTSGRGSEQFF. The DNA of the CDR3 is TGTGCCTGGACTAGCGGGAGGGGCTCTGAGCAGTTCTTC.

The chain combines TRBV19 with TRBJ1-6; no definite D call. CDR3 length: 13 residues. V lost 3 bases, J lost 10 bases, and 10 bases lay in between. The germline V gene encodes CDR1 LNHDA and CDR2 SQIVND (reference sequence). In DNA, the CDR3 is TGTGCCAGTAGTATTAGGCTCGGGTCACCCCTCCACTTT. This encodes CASSIRLGSPLHF. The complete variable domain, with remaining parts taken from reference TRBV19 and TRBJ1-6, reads DGGITQSPKYLFRKEGQNVTLSCEQNLNHDAMYWYRQDPGQGLRLIYYSQIVNDFQKGDIAEGYSVSREKKESFPLTVTSAQKNPTAFYLCASSIRLGSPLHFGNGTRLTVT.

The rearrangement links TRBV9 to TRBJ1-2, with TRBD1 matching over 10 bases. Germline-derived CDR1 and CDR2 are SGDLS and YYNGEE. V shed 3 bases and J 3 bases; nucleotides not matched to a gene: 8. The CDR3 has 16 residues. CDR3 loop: CASSARQGAGYYGYTF. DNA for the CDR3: TGTGCCAGCAGCGCTCGACAGGGGGCCGGTTACTATGGCTACACCTTC.

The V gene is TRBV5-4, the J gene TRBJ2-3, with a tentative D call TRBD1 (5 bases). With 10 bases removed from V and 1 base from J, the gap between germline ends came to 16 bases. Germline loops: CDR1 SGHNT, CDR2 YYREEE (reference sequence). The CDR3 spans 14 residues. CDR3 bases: TGTGCCTGTTCGGACATTTCCCGCACAGATACGCAGTATTTT. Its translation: CACSDISRTDTQYF.